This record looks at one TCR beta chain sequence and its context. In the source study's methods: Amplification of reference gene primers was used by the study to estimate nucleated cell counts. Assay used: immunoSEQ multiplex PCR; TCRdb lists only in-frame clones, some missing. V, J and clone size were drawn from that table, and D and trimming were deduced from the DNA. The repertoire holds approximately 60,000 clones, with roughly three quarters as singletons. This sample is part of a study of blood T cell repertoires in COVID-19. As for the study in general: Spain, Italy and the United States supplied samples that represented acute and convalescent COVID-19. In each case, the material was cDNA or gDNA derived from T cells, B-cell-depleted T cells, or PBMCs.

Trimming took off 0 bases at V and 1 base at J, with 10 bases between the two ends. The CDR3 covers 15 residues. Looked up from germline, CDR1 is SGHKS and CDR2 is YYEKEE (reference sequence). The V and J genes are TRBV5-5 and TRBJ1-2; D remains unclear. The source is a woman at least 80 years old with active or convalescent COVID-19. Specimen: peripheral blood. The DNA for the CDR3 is TGTGCCAGCAGCTTGGAGTTAGCCGTTAACTATGGCTACACCTTC. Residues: CASSLELAVNYGYTF.